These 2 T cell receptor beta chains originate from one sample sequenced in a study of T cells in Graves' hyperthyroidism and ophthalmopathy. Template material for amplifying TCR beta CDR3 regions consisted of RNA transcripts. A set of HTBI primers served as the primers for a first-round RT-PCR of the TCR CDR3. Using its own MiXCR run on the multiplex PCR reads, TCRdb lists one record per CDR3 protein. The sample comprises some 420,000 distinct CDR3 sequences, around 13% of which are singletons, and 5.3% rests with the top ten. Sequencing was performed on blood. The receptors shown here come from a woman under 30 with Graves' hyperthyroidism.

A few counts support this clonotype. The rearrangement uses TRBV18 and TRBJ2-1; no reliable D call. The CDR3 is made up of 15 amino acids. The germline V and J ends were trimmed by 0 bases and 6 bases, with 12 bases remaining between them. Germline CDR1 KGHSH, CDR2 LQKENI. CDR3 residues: CASSPPGGGFNEQFF. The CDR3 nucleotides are TGTGCCAGCTCACCACCAGGCGGTGGGTTCAATGAGCAGTTCTTC. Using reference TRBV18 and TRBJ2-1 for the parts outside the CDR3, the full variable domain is NAGVMQNPRHLVRRRGQEARLRCSPMKGHSHVYWYRQLPEEGLKFMVYLQKENIIDESGMPKERFSAEFPKEGPSILRIQQVVRGDSAAYFCASSPPGGGFNEQFFGPGTRLTVL.

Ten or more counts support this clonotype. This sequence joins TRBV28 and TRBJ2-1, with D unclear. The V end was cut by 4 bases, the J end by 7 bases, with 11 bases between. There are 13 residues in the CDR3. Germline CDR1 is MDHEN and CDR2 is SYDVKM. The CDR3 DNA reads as TGTGCCAGCAGTTCCATGGGCCCTAATGAGCAGTTCTTC. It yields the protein CASSSMGPNEQFF.